The rows below give T cell receptor beta chains drawn from one sample of a study of early T cells in non-severe SARS-CoV-2 infection. A single record per CDR3 protein comes from TCRdb applying MiXCR to the 5' RACE reads. The sample has about 49,000 distinct CDR3 sequences; about 12% are singletons. Sequencing input: whole blood. Source of these receptors: an adult who was a healthcare worker with PCR-confirmed SARS-CoV-2 infection or an uninfected control (not recorded which). CDR3s include the opening cysteine and the closing phenylalanine or tryptophan. Each record gives: V gene, J gene, CDR3 protein.

V gene: TRBV9
J gene: TRBJ1-1
CDR3 protein: CASSVGGQLNTEAFF

V gene: TRBV7-2
J gene: TRBJ2-7
CDR3 protein: CASSRGTGGSNF

V gene: TRBV20-1
J gene: TRBJ1-3
CDR3 protein: CSAQDRGSGNTIYF

V gene: TRBV29-1
J gene: TRBJ2-1
CDR3 protein: CSASTSGGANEQFF

V gene: TRBV6-5
J gene: TRBJ1-6
CDR3 protein: CASRTGVSSSPLHF

V gene: TRBV7-2
J gene: TRBJ1-5
CDR3 protein: CASSLGADQPQHF

V gene: TRBV12-5
J gene: TRBJ1-5
CDR3 protein: CARRRTGNQPQHF

V gene: TRBV14
J gene: TRBJ2-5
CDR3 protein: CASSQDLGLAGRQETQYF

V gene: TRBV2
J gene: TRBJ1-5
CDR3 protein: CASRQGQGRNQPQHF

V gene: TRBV11-2
J gene: TRBJ1-3
CDR3 protein: CAARPGQGRNTIYF

V gene: TRBV7-2
J gene: TRBJ2-1
CDR3 protein: CASSSTAYNEQFF

V gene: TRBV5-1
J gene: TRBJ1-5
CDR3 protein: CASSFGDIGSNQPQHF

V gene: TRBV7-8
J gene: TRBJ1-4
CDR3 protein: CASTPPEATTNEKLFF

V gene: TRBV7-2
J gene: TRBJ1-1
CDR3 protein: CASSQGQRYTEAFF

V gene: TRBV29-1
J gene: TRBJ1-1
CDR3 protein: CSAGTSRAEAFF

V gene: TRBV20-1
J gene: TRBJ1-5
CDR3 protein: CSARRGSNQPQHF

V gene: TRBV14
J gene: TRBJ1-2
CDR3 protein: CASSQEGQFFDGYTF

V gene: TRBV7-2
J gene: TRBJ2-5
CDR3 protein: CASSLTQHIQETQYF

V gene: TRBV7-9
J gene: TRBJ2-3
CDR3 protein: CASSFGLAGNTDTQYF

V gene: TRBV6-5
J gene: TRBJ2-2
CDR3 protein: CASSYELGEFDTGELFF

V gene: TRBV9
J gene: TRBJ2-1
CDR3 protein: CASSVGQGAYNEQFF

V gene: TRBV7-2
J gene: TRBJ2-1
CDR3 protein: CASSPRTSGWFF

V gene: TRBV27
J gene: TRBJ2-7
CDR3 protein: CASSASSYEQYF

V gene: TRBV5-1
J gene: TRBJ1-1
CDR3 protein: CASSLGGAVNTEAFF

V gene: TRBV4-2
J gene: TRBJ1-1
CDR3 protein: CASSQALTGNTEAFF

V gene: TRBV12-3/TRBV12-4
J gene: TRBJ2-5
CDR3 protein: CASSLEGRAQYF

V gene: TRBV4-1
J gene: TRBJ1-4
CDR3 protein: CASSQGWGTGDEKLFF

V gene: TRBV7-6
J gene: TRBJ2-5
CDR3 protein: CASSPGTLQETQYF

V gene: TRBV12-3/TRBV12-4
J gene: TRBJ2-3
CDR3 protein: CASKKGLDTDTQYF

V gene: TRBV7-9
J gene: TRBJ2-7
CDR3 protein: CASSPRTGLSYEQYF

V gene: TRBV10-3
J gene: TRBJ2-3
CDR3 protein: CAISETSGTDTQYF

V gene: TRBV30
J gene: TRBJ2-1
CDR3 protein: CAWSTSSIYNEQFF

V gene: TRBV15
J gene: TRBJ2-1
CDR3 protein: CATSRDGSGLSYNEQFF

V gene: TRBV5-1
J gene: TRBJ2-7
CDR3 protein: CASSRVGGSSYEQYF

V gene: TRBV28
J gene: TRBJ2-7
CDR3 protein: CASGNRVAYEQYF

V gene: TRBV12-3/TRBV12-4
J gene: TRBJ2-2
CDR3 protein: CASRGLADTGELFF

V gene: TRBV5-1
J gene: TRBJ1-2
CDR3 protein: CASSLDTGYTF

V gene: TRBV11-2
J gene: TRBJ2-2
CDR3 protein: CASSLEGAGELFF

V gene: TRBV7-9
J gene: TRBJ1-1
CDR3 protein: CASSFGQLAFF

V gene: TRBV18
J gene: TRBJ1-5
CDR3 protein: CASSPQGGDSNQPQHF

V gene: TRBV7-2
J gene: TRBJ2-1
CDR3 protein: CASSLVGFSYNEQFF

V gene: TRBV11-2
J gene: TRBJ2-1
CDR3 protein: CASSLARWRGGRFYNEQFF

V gene: TRBV3-1
J gene: TRBJ2-1
CDR3 protein: CASSQGTSYNEQFF

V gene: TRBV20-1
J gene: TRBJ1-4
CDR3 protein: CSAPKIATNEKLFF

V gene: TRBV3-1
J gene: TRBJ2-3
CDR3 protein: CASRLNPTDTQYF

V gene: TRBV6-1
J gene: TRBJ2-7
CDR3 protein: CASTRQGSVQYF

V gene: TRBV7-2
J gene: TRBJ2-1
CDR3 protein: CASSSPLDDEQFF

V gene: TRBV18
J gene: TRBJ1-5
CDR3 protein: CASSMGQGGQPQHF

V gene: TRBV28
J gene: TRBJ1-6
CDR3 protein: CASSTRLKPNSPLHF

V gene: TRBV7-6
J gene: TRBJ2-3
CDR3 protein: CASSLTRPDTQYF

V gene: TRBV20-1
J gene: TRBJ2-7
CDR3 protein: CSARTAGTVVYEQYF

V gene: TRBV11-2
J gene: TRBJ2-4
CDR3 protein: CASSSVMTSGAKNIQYF

V gene: TRBV6-5
J gene: TRBJ1-1
CDR3 protein: CASYSTAGGTEAFF

V gene: TRBV18
J gene: TRBJ2-7
CDR3 protein: CASSPGTHYEQYF

V gene: TRBV7-3
J gene: TRBJ2-5
CDR3 protein: CASSLTGGWSQETQYF